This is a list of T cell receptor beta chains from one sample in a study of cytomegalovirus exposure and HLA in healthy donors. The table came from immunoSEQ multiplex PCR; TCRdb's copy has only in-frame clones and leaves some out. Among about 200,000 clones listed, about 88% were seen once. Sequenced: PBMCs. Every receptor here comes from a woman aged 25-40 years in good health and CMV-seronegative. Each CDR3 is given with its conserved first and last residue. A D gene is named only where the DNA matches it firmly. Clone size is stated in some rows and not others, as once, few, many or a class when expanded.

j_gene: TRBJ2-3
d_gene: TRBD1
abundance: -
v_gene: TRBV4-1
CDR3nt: TGCGCCAGCAGCCAAGGAGGGGGCGAAAGCACAGATACGCAGTATTTT
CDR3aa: CASSQGGGESTDTQYF

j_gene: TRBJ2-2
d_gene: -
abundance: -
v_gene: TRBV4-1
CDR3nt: TGCGCCAGCAGCCAAGGTCAGGGTCCCACCGGGGAGCTGTTTTTT
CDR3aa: CASSQGQGPTGELFF

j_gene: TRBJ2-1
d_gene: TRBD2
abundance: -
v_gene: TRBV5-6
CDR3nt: TGTGCCAGCAGCCCAAGCCGACTAGCGGGGGGGAACCCCAGTGAGCAGTTCTTC
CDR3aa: CASSPSRLAGGNPSEQFF

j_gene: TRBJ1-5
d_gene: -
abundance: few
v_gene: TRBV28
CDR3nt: TGTGCCAGCAGTCCCGACATAAATCAGCCCCAGCATTTT
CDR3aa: CASSPDINQPQHF

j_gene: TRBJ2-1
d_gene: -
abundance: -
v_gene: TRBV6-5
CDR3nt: TGTGCCAGCAGTTACATCCCTGACAATGAGCAGTTCTTC
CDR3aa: CASSYIPDNEQFF

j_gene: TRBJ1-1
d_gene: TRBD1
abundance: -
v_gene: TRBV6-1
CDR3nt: TGTGCCAGCAGTTATTTCAGGGGGGACACTGAAGCTTTCTTT
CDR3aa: CASSYFRGDTEAFF

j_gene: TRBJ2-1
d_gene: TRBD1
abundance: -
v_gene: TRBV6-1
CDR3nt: TGTGCCAGCCGCCGGGACAGGGAGATTGATGAGCAGTTCTTC
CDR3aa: CASRRDREIDEQFF

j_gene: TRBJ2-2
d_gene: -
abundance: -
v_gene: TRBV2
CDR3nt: TGTGCCAGCAGGCCCCCCAGCGGCACCGGGGAGCTGTTTTTT
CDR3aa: CASRPPSGTGELFF

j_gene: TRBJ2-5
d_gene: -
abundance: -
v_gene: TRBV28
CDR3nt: TGTGCCAGCAGGCCGGGGGAGACCCAGTACTTC
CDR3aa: CASRPGETQYF

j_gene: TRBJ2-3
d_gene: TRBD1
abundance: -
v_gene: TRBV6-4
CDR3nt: TGTGCCAGCAGTGACTCTGGGACAGGGGGCCCAGATACGCAGTATTTT
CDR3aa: CASSDSGTGGPDTQYF

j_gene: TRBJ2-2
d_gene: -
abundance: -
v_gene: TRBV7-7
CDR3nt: TGTGCTAGCAGCTTAGATAGAGGCACCGGGGAGCTGTTTTTT
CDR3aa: CASSLDRGTGELFF

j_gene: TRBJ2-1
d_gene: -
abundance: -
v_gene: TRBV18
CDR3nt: TGTGCCAGCTCACCCACCCGGACACTTAGCTCCTACAATGAGCAGTTCTTC
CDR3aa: CASSPTRTLSSYNEQFF

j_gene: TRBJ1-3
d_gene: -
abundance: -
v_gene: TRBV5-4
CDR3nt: TGTGCCAGCAGCTTGGACAATCAGGGCAGCCACTCTGGAAACACCATATATTTT
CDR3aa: CASSLDNQGSHSGNTIYF

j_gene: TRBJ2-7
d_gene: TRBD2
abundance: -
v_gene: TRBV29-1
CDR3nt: TGCAGCGTTGAGCTACTAGCGGGGTACGAGCAGTACTTC
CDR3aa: CSVELLAGYEQYF

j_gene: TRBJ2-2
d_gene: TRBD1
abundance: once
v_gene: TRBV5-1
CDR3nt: TGCGCCAGCAGCTCCTTTGGAACAGGGGTAATCGGGGAGCTGTTTTTT
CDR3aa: CASSSFGTGVIGELFF

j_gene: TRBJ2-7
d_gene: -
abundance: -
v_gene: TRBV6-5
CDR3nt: TGTGCCAGCAGTTTGTATAGGGGGAACGAGCAGTACTTC
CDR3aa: CASSLYRGNEQYF

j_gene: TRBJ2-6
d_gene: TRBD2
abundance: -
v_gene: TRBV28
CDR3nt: TGTGCCAGCAGACCCAGCGGGAGAGGGGCCAACGTCCTGACTTTC
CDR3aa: CASRPSGRGANVLTF

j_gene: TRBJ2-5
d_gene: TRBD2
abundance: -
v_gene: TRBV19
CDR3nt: TGTGCCAGTAGCAAGCGGGAGGGCCGAAAACAAGAGACCCAGTACTTC
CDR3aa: CASSKREGRKQETQYF

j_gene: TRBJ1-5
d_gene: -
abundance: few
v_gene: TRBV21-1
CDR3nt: TGTGCCACCGGGGTTCAGCCCCAGCATTTT
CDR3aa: CATGVQPQHF